Below are 25 T cell receptor delta chains sequenced from a single sample in a study of gamma-delta chains in newborns, infants, children. TCRdb applied CATT to the reads for clone calling. The top ten clones hold about 15% of a sample with fewer than 4,500 delta-chain clones, around 0.65% of them seen once. The specimen was blood. Receptors were obtained from a child who was a newborn, infant or young child, either healthy, febrile or measles-vaccinated (not recorded which).

Relative to its sample, this clone is large. At the DNA level, this CDR3 is encoded by other sequences in the same sample as well. CDR3 in amino acids: CACDTVGGYALTAQLFF. The DNA for the CDR3 is TGTGCCTGTGACACCGTCGGGGGATACGCTTTGACAGCACAACTCTTCTTT. The chain joins TRDV2 to TRDJ2, with TRDD3 identical over 10 bases. V lost 0 bases, J lost 0 bases, and 3 bases stayed unmatched. The CDR3 spans 17 residues. Germline values: CDR1 GEAIGNYY, CDR2 EKD.

With respect to this clone: TCRdb's protein, taken from a much larger clone, differs from this DNA's translation at residue 3, likely owing to a read error; the protein displayed comes from the DNA. V gene TRDV2 combines with J gene TRDJ3; 10 bases align to TRDD3. Germline CDR1 and CDR2: GEAIGNYY and EKD. This CDR3 comprises 18 residues. The CDR3 nucleotides are TGTGCCGGTGACACTGGGGGATTTAGCTCCTGGGACACCCGACAGATGTTTTTC. It specifies CAGDTGGFSSWDTRQMFF.

In this sample, this clone turned up a few times. Translating this DNA gives a protein that differs at residue 11 from the TCRdb one, which belongs to a much larger clone; a read error is likely, and the protein shown is this translation. This chain uses TRDV2 with TRDJ2; the match to TRDD3 covers 10 bases. Per germline, CDR1 GEAIGNYY and CDR2 EKD. The CDR3 extends over 14 amino acids. The CDR3 DNA is TGTGCCTGTGATTCATTGGGGGATACAGCACGACTCTTCTTT. This encodes CACDSLGDTARLFF.

This clone came up a few times. With a far larger clone one base away, a read error is the likely cause. The V call is TRDV2, the J call TRDJ3, with 12 bases aligning to TRDD3. The CDR3 runs to 18 residues. CDR1 is GEAIGNYY and CDR2 is EKD in the germline V gene. Losses at the gene ends were 5 bases for V and 0 bases for J; bases not matched to a gene: 4. DNA for the CDR3: TGTGCCTGTGGCACTGGGGGATACAGCTCCTGGGACACCCGACAGATGTTTTTC. It encodes CACGTGGYSSWDTRQMFF.

As regards this clone: A far bigger clonotype differs at one base, so this is likely a read error. The rearrangement links TRDV2 to TRDJ3, with 9 bases fitting TRDD3. This CDR3 has 17 amino acids. The trim removed 5 bases at V and 1 base at J, leaving 5 bases unmatched. The germline CDR1 and CDR2 sequences are GEAIGNYY and EKD. CDR3 protein: CACGSTGGSWDTRQMFF. DNA for the CDR3: TGTGCCTGTGGCAGTACTGGGGGATCCTGGGACACCCGACAGATGTTTTTC.

Within the sample, this clone is large. Other DNA sequences in the sample encode the same CDR3. This chain uses TRAV29/DV5 with TRDJ2; the match to TRDD3 covers 8 bases. Germline CDR1 NSMFDY, CDR2 ISSIKDK. The CDR3 extends over 17 amino acids. The V segment lost 5 bases and the J segment 1 base; nucleotides outside the gene matches: 13. CDR3 loop: CAAQLLGANCLTAQLFF. The CDR3 region has the DNA TGTGCAGCGCAACTACTGGGGGCCAACTGTTTGACAGCACAACTCTTCTTT.

About this clone itself: The protein recorded in TCRdb matches a much larger clone and deviates from this DNA's translation at residue 16, suggesting a read error; the protein here is obtained by translating the DNA. This sequence joins TRDV2 and TRDJ3; tentatively, D is TRDD3 (5 bases). The CDR3 contains 20 residues. The germline V gene encodes CDR1 GEAIGNYY and CDR2 EKD. This CDR3 is CACDTWGLGSSSWDTQQMFF. CDR3 coding DNA: TGTGCCTGTGACACCTGGGGTCTTGGCTCAAGCTCCTGGGACACCCAACAGATGTTTTTC.

In regard to this clone: A far larger clone is a single base away, which makes a read error likely. This specimen includes other DNA sequences encoding the same CDR3. This chain links TRDV2 with TRDJ2; D is possibly TRDD3 (6 bases). The CDR3 runs to 15 residues. The V gene lost 3 bases and the J gene lost 5 bases, with 15 bases spanning the gap. The germline gives CDR1 GEAIGNYY, CDR2 EKD. CDR3 in amino acids: CACDVLGDPTAQLFF. Here the CDR3 DNA reads TGTGCCTGTGACGTACTTGGGGATCCTACAGCACAACTCTTCTTT.

This clone occurred a few times. A read error is the likely source, as a far larger clone sits one nucleotide away. Other DNA variants within this sample encode the same CDR3. The rearrangement links TRDV2 to TRDJ1; TRDD3 matches at 10 bases. From germline, CDR1 is GEAIGNYY and CDR2 EKD. The CDR3 spans 14 residues. CDR3 in DNA: TGTGCTTGTGACACTGGGGGATACACCGATAAACTCATCTTT. Protein: CACDTGGYTDKLIF.

This clone was detected a few times. This may arise from a read error, as a much more abundant clone is one base away. This CDR3 is also generated by other DNA sequences in the sample. The rearrangement uses TRDV2 and TRDJ1, with 8 nucleotides matching TRDD3. The CDR3 runs 19 residues. Per germline, CDR1 GEAIGNYY and CDR2 EKD. The CDR3 here is CACDIVTGGFPSYTDKLIF. CDR3 sequence (DNA): TGTGCCTGTGACATCGTCACTGGGGGTTTTCCCTCCTACACCGATAAGCTCATCTTT.

On this clone itself: A much larger clone differs by one base, so this may be a read error. The chain is built from TRDV2 and TRDJ1, with D possibly being TRDD3 (6 bases). The CDR3 spans 15 residues. The germline V gene has CDR1 GEAIGNYY and CDR2 EKD. The CDR3 spells CACDTGGYYTDKPIF. DNA of the CDR3: TGTGCCTGTGACACTGGGGGTTACTACACCGATAAACCCATCTTT.

On this clone: The protein TCRdb gives is from a much larger clone and does not agree with this DNA's translation at residue 3, likely a read error; the protein shown here comes from the DNA. The J gene is TRDJ2, the V gene TRDV2; TRDD3 matches 8 bases. V was clipped by 8 bases and J by 5 bases; unmatched bases: 9. The CDR3 extends over 14 amino acids. Germline V CDR1 and CDR2: GEAIGNYY, EKD. CDR3 sequence reads: CAYDSLGDTAQLFF. The CDR3 region has the DNA TGTGCCTATGATTCATTGGGGGATACAGCACAACTCTTCTTT.

This clone appeared a few times. This likely stems from a read error, as it lies one base from a far larger clone. J is TRDJ3 and V is TRDV2; TRDD3 agrees at 13 bases. CDR1 and CDR2 (germline): GEAIGNYY, EKD. The CDR3 extends over 20 amino acids. Here the CDR3 DNA reads TGTGCCTGTGACACCGTACTGGGGGATACGAGCTCCTGGGGCACCCGACAGATGTTTTTC. Translated, it gives CACDTVLGDTSSWGTRQMFF.

This clone turned up a few times. The protein that TCRdb holds for this DNA derives from a much larger clone and differs from the translated DNA at residue 3, which likely indicates a read error; the protein shown here is translated from the DNA. This CDR3 is CARDPYWGIPTDKLIF. DNA for the CDR3: TGTGCCCGTGACCCGTACTGGGGGATACCCACCGATAAACTCATCTTT. This sequence joins TRDV2 and TRDJ1, with TRDD3 identical over 12 bases. This CDR3 has 16 residues. Looked up from germline, CDR1 is GEAIGNYY and CDR2 is EKD.

Notes on this clone: With a far larger clone one base away, a read error is the likely cause. The same CDR3 can be traced to other DNA sequences in this sample. The chain couples TRDV2 to TRDJ3; 10 bases map to TRDD3. CDR1 and CDR2 from the germline V gene are GEAIGNYY and EKD. The CDR3 is 18 residues long. For the CDR3, the DNA is TGTGCCTGTGACACCGGGGGATACGGGACCTGGGATACCCGACAGATGTTTTTC. It is translated as CACDTGGYGTWDTRQMFF.

On this clone: This DNA's translation differs at residue 15 from TCRdb's protein, which comes from a much larger clone; a read error is likely, and the protein shown is translated from the DNA. J is TRDJ3 and V is TRDV2; 10 nucleotides line up with TRDD3. Germline values: CDR1 GEAIGNYY, CDR2 EKD. The CDR3 consists of 17 residues. The CDR3 is CACDSTGGSWDTRQKFF. The DNA of the CDR3 is TGTGCCTGTGACAGTACTGGGGGATCCTGGGACACCCGACAGAAGTTTTTC.

Comments on this clone: A read error likely explains why the TCRdb protein, taken from a much larger clone, differs from this DNA's translation at residue 13; the protein shown is translated from the DNA. V and J are TRDV2 and TRDJ3; TRDD3 matches at 9 bases. Germline loops: CDR1 GEAIGNYY, CDR2 EKD. The CDR3 contains 18 residues. This CDR3 is CACDTVGDSSWDARQMFF. The CDR3 region has the DNA TGTGCCTGTGACACCGTGGGGGATAGCTCCTGGGACGCCCGACAGATGTTTTTC.

Of note for this clone: For this DNA, TCRdb reports the protein of a much larger clone, which diverges at residue 15, most likely from a read error; the protein presented here is translated directly from the DNA. The J gene is TRDJ2, the V gene TRDV2, with 11 bases matching TRDD3. Germline CDR1 and CDR2: GEAIGNYY and EKD. There are 19 residues in the CDR3. This chain's CDR3 is CACDTVMGDTIALTTQLFF. CDR3 in DNA: TGTGCCTGTGACACCGTAATGGGGGATACGATTGCTTTGACAACACAACTCTTCTTT.

Regarding this clone: A far larger clone differs by one base, so this is likely a read error. The sample carries other DNA sequences with the same CDR3. The chain recombines TRDV2 with TRDJ2; weak D call: TRDD3 (5 bases). The CDR3 length is 15 residues. Germline values: CDR1 GEAIGNYY, CDR2 EKD. The CDR3 region is CACVLKGGVTAQLFF. DNA for the CDR3: TGTGCCTGTGTCCTCAAGGGTGGGGTGACAGCGCAACTCTTCTTT.

This clone was picked up a small number of times. With a far larger clone one base away, a read error is the likely cause. This sample includes further DNA sequences coding for the same CDR3. J is TRDJ2 and V is TRDV2; 11 positions match TRDD3. CDR1 is GEAIGNYY and CDR2 is EKD in the germline V gene. Trimming cost V 3 bases and J 2 bases; bases outside gene matches: 4. The CDR3 spans 16 residues. The CDR3 reads CACDPLGDTLTAQLFF. The CDR3 bases are TGTGCCTGTGACCCCCTGGGGGATACATTGACAGCACAACTCTTCTTT.

This clone was seen a few times. Only one base separates this from a far larger clonotype, so it likely reflects a read error. This same CDR3 is encoded by further DNA sequences in the sample. The rearrangement links TRDV2 to TRDJ3; D is undetermined. The germline CDR1 and CDR2 sequences are GEAIGNYY and EKD. The CDR3 sequence is 18 residues long. Here the CDR3 reads CACDTGYVSSWDTRQMFF. CDR3 nucleotide sequence: TGTGCCTGCGACACCGGGTACGTGAGCTCCTGGGACACCCGACAGATGTTTTTC.

In its sample, this clone was seen a few times. This may arise from a read error, as a much more abundant clone is one base away. The same CDR3 is also encoded by other DNA sequences in this sample. The V and J genes are TRDV1 and TRDJ2, with 10 bases lining up with TRDD3. The V gene's germline CDR1 is TSWWSYY and CDR2 QGS. Trimming cost V 1 base and J 3 bases; bases outside gene matches: 14. The CDR3 contains 20 residues. In nucleotides, the CDR3 is TGTGCTCTTGGGGAACGCCGTCCTACTGGGGGATGCCCTCTGACAGCACAACTCTTCTTT. Its translation: CALGERRPTGGCPLTAQLFF.

The sample holds many counts of this clone. This clone may be a read error of a much larger clone one base away. This chain joins TRDV2 and TRDJ3; TRDD3 matches 11 bases. This CDR3 is 17 amino acids long. Germline-derived CDR1 and CDR2 are GEAIGNYY and EKD. CDR3: CARDVLGDIWDTRQMFF. The CDR3 coding sequence is TGTGCCCGTGACGTACTGGGGGATATTTGGGACACCCGACAGATGTTTTTC.

As for this clone: For this DNA, TCRdb reports the protein of a much larger clone, which diverges at residue 4, most likely from a read error; the protein presented here is translated directly from the DNA. The chain carries TRDV2 and TRDJ3; 8 bases line up with TRDD3. Germline assignment: CDR1 GEAIGNYY and CDR2 EKD. The CDR3 sequence is 17 residues long. In nucleotides, the CDR3 is TGTGCCTGTGGCACCGTACTGGGGGCCTGGGACACCCGACAGATGTTTTTC. This encodes CACGTVLGAWDTRQMFF.

By share, this clone counts as medium-sized (0.01 to 0.1%). It may be a read error: a sequence one base away is much more abundant. V is TRDV2 and J is TRDJ1, with TRDD3 matching over 10 bases. CDR1 is GEAIGNYY, CDR2 EKD, per germline. The CDR3 is 14 residues long. The CDR3 coding sequence is TGTGCCTGTGACACCGTGGGGGATACCGATAAACCCATCTTT. It encodes CACDTVGDTDKPIF.